The clone carrying this T cell receptor beta chain has more than one count but fewer than ten. The data derive from a study of blood T cell repertoires in COVID-19. V was shortened by 5 bases and J by 4 bases, with 18 bases between the two germline ends. The length of the CDR3 is 16 residues. Germline-derived CDR1 and CDR2 are MNHNY and SVGAGI (reference sequence). Some clones are missing from TCRdb's copy, which holds only in-frame ones; the method was immunoSEQ multiplex PCR. The repertoire includes about 100,000 clones, roughly 75% of them detected once, and around 9% sits in the top ten. Source material: peripheral blood. The chain recombines TRBV6-6 with TRBJ2-1; possibly TRBD1 for D (6 bases). This receptor was taken from a man aged 45 to 65 who had recovered from COVID-19. CDR3 region: CASSATNRVGYNEQFF. DNA of the CDR3: TGTGCCAGCAGTGCAACAAACAGGGTAGGATACAATGAGCAGTTCTTC.